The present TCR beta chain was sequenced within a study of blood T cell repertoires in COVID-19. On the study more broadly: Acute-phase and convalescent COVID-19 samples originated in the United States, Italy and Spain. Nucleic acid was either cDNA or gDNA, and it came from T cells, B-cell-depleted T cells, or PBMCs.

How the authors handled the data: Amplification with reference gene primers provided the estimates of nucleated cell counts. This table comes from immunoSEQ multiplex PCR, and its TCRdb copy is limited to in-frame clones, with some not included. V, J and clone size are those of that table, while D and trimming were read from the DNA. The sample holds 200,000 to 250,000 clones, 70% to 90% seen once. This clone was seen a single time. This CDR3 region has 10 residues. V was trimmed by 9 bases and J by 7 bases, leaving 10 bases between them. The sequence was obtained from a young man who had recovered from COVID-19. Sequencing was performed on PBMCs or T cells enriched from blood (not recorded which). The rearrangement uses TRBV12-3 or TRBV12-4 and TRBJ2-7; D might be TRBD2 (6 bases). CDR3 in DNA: TGTGCCAGGCCCCGGGAGGAGCAGTACTTC. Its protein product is CARPREEQYF.